This T cell receptor beta chain was profiled in a study of CD8+ T cells in alopecia areata. Whole-study context: Tofacitinib ran 6 to 18 months, followed by 6 months off drug.

The authors extracted RNA and reverse transcribed it into cDNA as the sequencing template. Libraries were prepared by immunoSEQ multiplex PCR; TCRdb keeps only in-frame clonotypes and omits some of them. Among approximately 180,000 clones listed, about 54% were seen once. The treatment here: oral pan-JAK inhibitor, 5-10 mg twice daily. Study-wide points: Higher clonality than in normal scalp was seen in lesional scalp, especially alopecia totalis/universalis. Within the top 100, expanded CD8+ clones significantly decreased with tofacitinib, as did scalp clonality. With tofacitinib ongoing, many expanded lesional clones persisted in both scalp and blood.

A note on this clone: The antigen is undetermined.

The CDR3 is made up of 18 amino acids. V trimming: 3 bases; J trimming: 6 bases; junction bases outside the gene matches: 14. The germline V gene has CDR1 LNHNV and CDR2 YYDKDF (reference sequence). The chain joins TRBV15 to TRBJ2-7; 13 bases fit TRBD2. This receptor was identified in a human donor with alopecia areata. This specimen was CD4+ T cells sorted from blood, taken at approximately week 56, from a patient treated with tofacitinib. The CDR3 region is CATSSRLAGGTRTVEQYF. In DNA, the CDR3 is TGTGCCACCAGCAGTCGACTAGCGGGGGGTACCCGGACCGTCGAGCAGTACTTC.